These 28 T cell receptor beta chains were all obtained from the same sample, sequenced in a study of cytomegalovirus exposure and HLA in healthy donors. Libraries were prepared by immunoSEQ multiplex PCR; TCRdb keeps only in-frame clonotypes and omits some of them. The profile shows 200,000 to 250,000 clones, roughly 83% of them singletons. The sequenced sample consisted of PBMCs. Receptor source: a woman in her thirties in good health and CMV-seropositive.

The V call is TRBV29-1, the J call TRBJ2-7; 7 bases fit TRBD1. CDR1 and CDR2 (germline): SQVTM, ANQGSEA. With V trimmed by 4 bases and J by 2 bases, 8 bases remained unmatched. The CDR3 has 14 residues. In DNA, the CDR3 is TGCAGCGTTGTATTGACAGGGAGTCCCTACGAGCAGTACTTC. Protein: CSVVLTGSPYEQYF.

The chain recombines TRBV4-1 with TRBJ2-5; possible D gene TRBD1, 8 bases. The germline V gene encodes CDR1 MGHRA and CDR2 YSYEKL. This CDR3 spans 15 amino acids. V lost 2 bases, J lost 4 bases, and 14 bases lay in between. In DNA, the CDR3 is TGCGCCAGCAGCCAAAAGGACAGGGAGGGAGAGACCCAGTACTTC. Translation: CASSQKDREGETQYF.

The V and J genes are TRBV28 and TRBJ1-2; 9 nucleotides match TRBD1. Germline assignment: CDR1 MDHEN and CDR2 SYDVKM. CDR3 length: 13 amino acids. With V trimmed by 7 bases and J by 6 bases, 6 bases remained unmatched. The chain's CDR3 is CASTRTGDDGYTF. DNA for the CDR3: TGTGCCAGCACCAGGACAGGGGATGATGGCTACACCTTC.

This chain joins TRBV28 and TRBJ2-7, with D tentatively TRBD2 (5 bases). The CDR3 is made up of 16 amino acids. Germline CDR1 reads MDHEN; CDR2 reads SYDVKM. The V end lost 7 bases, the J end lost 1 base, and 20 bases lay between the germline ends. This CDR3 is CASIMASGLPSYEQYF. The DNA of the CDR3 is TGTGCCAGCATAATGGCCTCCGGACTGCCTTCCTACGAGCAGTACTTC.

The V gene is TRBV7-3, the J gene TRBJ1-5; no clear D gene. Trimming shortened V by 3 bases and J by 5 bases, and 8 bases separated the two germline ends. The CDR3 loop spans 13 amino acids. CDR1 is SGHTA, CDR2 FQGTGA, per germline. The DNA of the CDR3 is TGTGCCAGCAGCTTCGCCCCCCATCAGCCCCAGCATTTT. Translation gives CASSFAPHQPQHF.

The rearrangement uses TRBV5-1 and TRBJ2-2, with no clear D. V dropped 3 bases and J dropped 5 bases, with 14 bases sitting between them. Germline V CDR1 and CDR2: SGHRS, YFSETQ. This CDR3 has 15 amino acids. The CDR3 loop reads CASSYNPGETGELFF. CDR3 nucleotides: TGCGCCAGCAGCTACAATCCAGGAGAGACCGGGGAGCTGTTTTTT.

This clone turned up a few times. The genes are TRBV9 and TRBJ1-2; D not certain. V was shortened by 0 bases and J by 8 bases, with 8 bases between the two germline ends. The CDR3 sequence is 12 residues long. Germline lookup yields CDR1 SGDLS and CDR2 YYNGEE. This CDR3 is CASSVAGEGYTF. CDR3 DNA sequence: TGTGCCAGCAGCGTAGCCGGGGAAGGCTACACCTTC.

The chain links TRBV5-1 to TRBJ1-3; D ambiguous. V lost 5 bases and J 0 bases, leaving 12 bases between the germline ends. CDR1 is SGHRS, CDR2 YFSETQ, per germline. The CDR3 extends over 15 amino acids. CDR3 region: CASREYGDSGNTIYF. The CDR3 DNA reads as TGCGCCAGCAGGGAGTACGGAGACTCTGGAAACACCATATATTTT.

CDR3 protein: CASKGLAINPNTGELFF. The CDR3, as DNA: TGTGCCAGCAAGGGACTAGCGATAAACCCGAACACCGGGGAGCTGTTTTTT. The chain employs TRBV2 and TRBJ2-2; 10 bases are a match to TRBD2. The germline CDR1 and CDR2 sequences are SNHLY and FYNNEI. This CDR3 has 17 amino acids. Trimming cost V 7 bases and J 0 bases; bases outside gene matches: 8.

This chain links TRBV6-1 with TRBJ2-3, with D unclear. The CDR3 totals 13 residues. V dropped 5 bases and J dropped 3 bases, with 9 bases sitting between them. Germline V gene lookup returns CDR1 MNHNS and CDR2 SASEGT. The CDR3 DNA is TGTGCCAGCAGTCCCGAATATACAGATACGCAGTATTTT. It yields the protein CASSPEYTDTQYF.

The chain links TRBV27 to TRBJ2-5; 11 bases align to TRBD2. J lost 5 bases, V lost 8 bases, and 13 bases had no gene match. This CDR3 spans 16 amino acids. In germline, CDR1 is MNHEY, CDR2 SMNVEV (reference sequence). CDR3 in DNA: TGTGCCAGCTCTAGGTCCACTAGCGGGAGATGGGAGACCCAGTACTTC. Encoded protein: CASSRSTSGRWETQYF.

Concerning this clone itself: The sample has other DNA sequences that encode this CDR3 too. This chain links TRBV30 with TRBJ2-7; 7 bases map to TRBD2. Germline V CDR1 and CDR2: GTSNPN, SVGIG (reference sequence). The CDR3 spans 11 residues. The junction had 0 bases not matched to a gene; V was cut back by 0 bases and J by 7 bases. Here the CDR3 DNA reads TGTGCCTGGAGTGTGGGAGGGGAGCAGTACTTC. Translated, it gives CAWSVGGEQYF. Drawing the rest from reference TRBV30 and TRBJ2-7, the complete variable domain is SQTIHQWPATLVQPVGSPLSLECTVEGTSNPNLYWYRQAAGRGLQLLFYSVGIGQISSEVPQNLSASRPQDRQFILSSKKLLLSDSGFYLCAWSVGGEQYFGPGTRLTVT.

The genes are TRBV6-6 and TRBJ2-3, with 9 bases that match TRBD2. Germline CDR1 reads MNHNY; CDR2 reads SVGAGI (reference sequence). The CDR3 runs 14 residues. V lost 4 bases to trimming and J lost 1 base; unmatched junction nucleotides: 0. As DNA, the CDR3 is TGTGCCAGCAGTTGGACTAGCGGCACAGATACGCAGTATTTT. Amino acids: CASSWTSGTDTQYF.

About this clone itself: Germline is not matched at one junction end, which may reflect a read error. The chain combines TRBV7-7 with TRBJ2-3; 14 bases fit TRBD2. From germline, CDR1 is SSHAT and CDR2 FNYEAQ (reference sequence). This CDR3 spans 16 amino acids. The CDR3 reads CASSSGLAGGTDTQYF. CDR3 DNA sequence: TGTGCTAGCAGCTCCGGACTAGCGGGAGGTACAGATACGCAGTATTTT. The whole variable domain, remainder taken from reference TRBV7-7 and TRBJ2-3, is GAGVSQSPRYKVTKRGQDVTLRCDPISSHATLYWYQQALGQGPEFLTYFNYEAQPDKSGLPSDRFSAERPEGSISTLTIQRTEQRDSAMYRCASSSGLAGGTDTQYFGPGTRLTVL.

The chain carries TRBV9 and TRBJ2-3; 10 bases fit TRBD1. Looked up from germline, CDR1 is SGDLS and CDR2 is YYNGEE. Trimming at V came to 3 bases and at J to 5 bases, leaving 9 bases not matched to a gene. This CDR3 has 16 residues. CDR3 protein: CASSAGATGGRDTQYF. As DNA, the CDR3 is TGTGCCAGCAGCGCGGGGGCGACAGGGGGCAGAGATACGCAGTATTTT.

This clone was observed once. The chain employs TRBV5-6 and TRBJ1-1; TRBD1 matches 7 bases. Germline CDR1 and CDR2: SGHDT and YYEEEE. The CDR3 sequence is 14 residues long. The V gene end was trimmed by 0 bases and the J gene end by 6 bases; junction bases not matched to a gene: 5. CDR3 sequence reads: CASSLGFQGAEAFF. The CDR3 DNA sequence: TGTGCCAGCAGCTTGGGTTTCCAGGGGGCTGAAGCTTTCTTT.

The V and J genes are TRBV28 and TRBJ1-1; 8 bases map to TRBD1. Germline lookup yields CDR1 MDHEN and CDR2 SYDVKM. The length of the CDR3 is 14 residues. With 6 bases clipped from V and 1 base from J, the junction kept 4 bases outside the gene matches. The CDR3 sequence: CASSRDRGNTEAFF. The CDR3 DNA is TGTGCCAGCAGCCGTGACAGGGGGAACACTGAAGCTTTCTTT.

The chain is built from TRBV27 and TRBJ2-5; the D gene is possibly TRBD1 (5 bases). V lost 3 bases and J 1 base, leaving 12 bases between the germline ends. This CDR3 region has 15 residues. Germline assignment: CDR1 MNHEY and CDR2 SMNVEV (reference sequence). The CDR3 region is CASSFTTASQETQYF. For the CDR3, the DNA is TGTGCCAGCAGTTTTACGACAGCCAGCCAAGAGACCCAGTACTTC.

CDR3 region: CASSFRTGNTEAFF. In DNA form, the CDR3 reads TGTGCCAGCAGCTTTCGGACAGGGAACACTGAAGCTTTCTTT. The V call is TRBV5-4, the J call TRBJ1-1, with 7 bases matching TRBD1. V lost 2 bases to trimming and J lost 1 base; unmatched junction nucleotides: 2. This CDR3 region has 14 residues. Per germline, CDR1 SGHNT and CDR2 YYREEE (reference sequence).

The CDR3 nucleotides read TGTGCCAGCAAACCGACAGGGGAGGTTGGAGCTTTCTTT. Residues: CASKPTGEVGAFF. The chain uses TRBV6-5 and TRBJ1-1; 8 bases agree with TRBD1. Per the germline V gene, CDR1 is MNHEY and CDR2 is SVGAGI. The CDR3 is made up of 13 amino acids. V shed 7 bases and J 10 bases; nucleotides not matched to a gene: 11.

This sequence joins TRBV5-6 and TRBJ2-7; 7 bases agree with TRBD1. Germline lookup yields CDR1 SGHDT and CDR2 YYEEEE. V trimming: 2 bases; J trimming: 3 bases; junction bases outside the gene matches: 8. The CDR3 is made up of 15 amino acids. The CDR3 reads CASSFETGYSYEQYF. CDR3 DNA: TGTGCCAGCAGCTTCGAGACAGGGTATAGCTACGAGCAGTACTTC.

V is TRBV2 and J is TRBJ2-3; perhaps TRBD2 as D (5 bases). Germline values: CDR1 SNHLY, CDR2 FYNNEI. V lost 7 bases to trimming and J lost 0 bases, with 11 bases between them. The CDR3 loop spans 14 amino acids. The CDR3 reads CASTRGFSTDTQYF. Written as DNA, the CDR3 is TGTGCCAGCACCCGAGGGTTCAGCACAGATACGCAGTATTTT.

CDR3 sequence: CASTERVNDYNEQFF. DNA of the CDR3: TGTGCCAGTACAGAGCGGGTCAATGACTACAATGAGCAGTTCTTC. This chain uses TRBV19 with TRBJ2-1, with D possibly being TRBD2 (6 bases). From germline, CDR1 is LNHDA and CDR2 SQIVND (reference sequence). V lost 7 bases and J 3 bases, leaving 16 bases between the germline ends. The CDR3 contains 15 residues.

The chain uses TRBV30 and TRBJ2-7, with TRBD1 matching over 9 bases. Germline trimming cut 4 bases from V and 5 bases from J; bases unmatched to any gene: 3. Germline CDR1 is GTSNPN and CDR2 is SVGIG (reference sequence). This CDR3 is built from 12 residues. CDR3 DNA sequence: TGTGCCTGGAATGACAGGGGGGACGAGCAGTACTTC. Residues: CAWNDRGDEQYF. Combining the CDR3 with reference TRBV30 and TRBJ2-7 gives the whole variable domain SQTIHQWPATLVQPVGSPLSLECTVEGTSNPNLYWYRQAAGRGLQLLFYSVGIGQISSEVPQNLSASRPQDRQFILSSKKLLLSDSGFYLCAWNDRGDEQYFGPGTRLTVT.

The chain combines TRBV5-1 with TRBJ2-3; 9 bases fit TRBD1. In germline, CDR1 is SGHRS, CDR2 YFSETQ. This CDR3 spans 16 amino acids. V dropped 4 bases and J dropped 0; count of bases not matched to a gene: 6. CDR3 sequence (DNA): TGCGCCAGCAGCCTCACAGGGGGCCCTAGCACAGATACGCAGTATTTT. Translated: CASSLTGGPSTDTQYF.

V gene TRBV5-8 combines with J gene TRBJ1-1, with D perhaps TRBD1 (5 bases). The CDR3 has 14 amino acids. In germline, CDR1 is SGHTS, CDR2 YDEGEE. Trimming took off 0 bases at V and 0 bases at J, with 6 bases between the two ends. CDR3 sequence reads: CASSLGQMNTEAFF. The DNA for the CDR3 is TGTGCCAGCAGCTTGGGACAGATGAACACTGAAGCTTTCTTT.

DNA for the CDR3: TGCGCCAGCAGCCAAGTTCAGGACAGAAACTACGAGCAGTACTTC. The encoded protein is CASSQVQDRNYEQYF. The chain has TRBV4-1 and TRBJ2-7; tentative D call: TRBD1 (6 bases). The CDR3 totals 15 residues. Looked up from germline, CDR1 is MGHRA and CDR2 is YSYEKL. Trimming removed 1 base at V and 3 bases at J, with 13 bases between.

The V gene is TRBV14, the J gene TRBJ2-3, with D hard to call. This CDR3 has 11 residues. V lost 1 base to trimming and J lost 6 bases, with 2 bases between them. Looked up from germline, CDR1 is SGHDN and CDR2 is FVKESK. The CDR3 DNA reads TGTGCCAGCAGCCAAGCGGATACGCAGTATTTT. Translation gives CASSQADTQYF.